This T cell receptor beta chain was sequenced during a study of cytomegalovirus exposure and HLA in healthy donors. Whole-study context: Most genotyped donors, 75% to 85% of more than 300, had Caucasian-associated genetic ancestry.

PCR amplification relied on 60 Vbeta primers (plus 13 Jbeta primers). Sequencing used immunoSEQ multiplex PCR; TCRdb keeps in-frame clones, though not all of them. This listing includes about 60,000 clones. V dropped 5 bases and J dropped 6; count of bases not matched to a gene: 7. In germline, CDR1 is MNHNY, CDR2 SVGAGI (reference sequence). The CDR3 consists of 14 residues. To note about this clone: Its antigen is not known.

Study outcomes and limitations: A prior analysis recorded that most TCR beta V segments were productive about 87% or about 30% of the time. Researchers reportedly found TCR beta sequences accurately predicted most subjects' HLA-A and HLA-B alleles. Cytomegalovirus association was listed for about 180 TCR beta chains.

The rearrangement links TRBV6-6 to TRBJ2-7, with 10 bases lining up with TRBD1. The clonotype originates from a young woman in good health and CMV-seronegative. The sample was PBMCs. This CDR3 reads CASSPGTGAVEQYF. CDR3 nucleotides: TGTGCCAGCAGTCCCGGGACAGGGGCCGTCGAGCAGTACTTC.